This T cell receptor beta chain was found in a study of T cell responses to AZD1222 COVID-19 vaccine. The germline gives CDR1 SGHNT, CDR2 YYREEE (reference sequence). Trimming removed 5 bases from V and 1 base from J; junction bases left unmatched: 2. The CDR3 sequence is 14 residues long. The data were produced by immunoSEQ multiplex PCR, yet TCRdb's version contains in-frame clones alone and is incomplete. This table holds roughly 200,000 clones, around 88% found once. Comments on this clone: Its antigen remains unidentified.

Study-wide results and caveats: The donors showed a predominance of white British ancestry and of females, with possible underestimation of clonal diversity. Among spike-specific TCRs, nearly half reportedly target unmutated variant regions.

The chain combines TRBV5-4 with TRBJ2-7; 11 bases match TRBD2. Specimen: peripheral blood, collected on day 0 of AZD1222 vaccination. The source is an adult in good health. CDR3 sequence: CASSTSGGSYEQYF. In DNA, the CDR3 is TGTGCCAGCAGTACTAGCGGGGGTTCCTACGAGCAGTACTTC.